The clone carrying this T cell receptor (beta chain) has a count of ten or more. The target antigen is unknown. The source of the sample is a study of early T cells in non-severe SARS-CoV-2 infection. On the study more broadly: With bulk RNA from unsorted whole blood as input, sequencing yielded unpaired chains.

Points from the study as a whole: There was a bias toward anti-spike CD8 responses in VDJdb matching, which missed private and CD4 specificities.

In the library, individual cDNA molecules carried attached unique molecular identifiers. TCRdb re-called the 5' RACE reads through MiXCR, storing one row per CDR3 protein. This table has around 50,000 distinct CDR3 sequences, more than 9% appearing once. Germline values: CDR1 SNHLY, CDR2 FYNNEI. The V end was cut by 1 base, the J end by 0 bases, with 14 bases between. CDR3 length: 17 amino acids. Material for sequencing was whole blood. The rearrangement uses TRBV2 and TRBJ2-3; a weak D match, TRBD1 (5 bases). The sequence was collected from an adult who was a healthcare worker with PCR-confirmed SARS-CoV-2 infection or an uninfected control (not recorded which). The CDR3 DNA follows: TGTGCCAGCAGTGAAGTCCCCCTCCAGGGTAGCACAGATACGCAGTATTTT. It translates to CASSEVPLQGSTDTQYF. The complete variable domain, with remaining parts taken from reference TRBV2 and TRBJ2-3, reads EPEVTQTPSHQVTQMGQEVILRCVPISNHLYFYWYRQILGQKVEFLVSFYNNEISEKSEIFDDQFSVERPDGSNFTLKIRSTKLEDSAMYFCASSEVPLQGSTDTQYFGPGTRLTVL.